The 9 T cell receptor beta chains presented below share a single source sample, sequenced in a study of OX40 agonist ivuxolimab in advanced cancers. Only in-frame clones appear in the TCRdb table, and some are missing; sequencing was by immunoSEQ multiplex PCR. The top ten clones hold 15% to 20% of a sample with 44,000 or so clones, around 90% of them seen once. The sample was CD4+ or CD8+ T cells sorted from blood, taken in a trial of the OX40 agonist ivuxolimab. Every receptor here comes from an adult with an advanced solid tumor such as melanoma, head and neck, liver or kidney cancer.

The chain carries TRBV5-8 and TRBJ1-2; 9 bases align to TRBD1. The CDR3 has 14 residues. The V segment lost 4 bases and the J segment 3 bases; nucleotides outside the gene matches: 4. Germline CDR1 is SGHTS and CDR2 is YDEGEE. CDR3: CASSTGTGYYGYTF. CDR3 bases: TGTGCCAGCAGCACCGGGACAGGGTACTATGGCTACACCTTC.

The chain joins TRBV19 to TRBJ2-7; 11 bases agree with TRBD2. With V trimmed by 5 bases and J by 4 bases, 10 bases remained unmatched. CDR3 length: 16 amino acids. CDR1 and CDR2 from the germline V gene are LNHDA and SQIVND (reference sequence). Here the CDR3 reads CASSQGLAGFTYEQYF. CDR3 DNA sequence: TGTGCCAGTAGTCAAGGACTAGCGGGCTTCACGTACGAGCAGTACTTC.

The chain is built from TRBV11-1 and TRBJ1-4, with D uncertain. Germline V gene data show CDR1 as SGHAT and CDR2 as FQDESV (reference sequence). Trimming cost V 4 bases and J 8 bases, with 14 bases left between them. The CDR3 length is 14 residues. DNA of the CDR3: TGTGCCAGCAGCTCCTCAGGTTTTGGAGAAAAACTGTTTTTT. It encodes CASSSSGFGEKLFF. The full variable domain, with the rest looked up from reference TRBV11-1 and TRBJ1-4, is EAEVAQSPRYKITEKSQAVAFWCDPISGHATLYWYRQILGQGPELLVQFQDESVVDDSQLPKDRFSAERLKGVDSTLKIQPAELGDSAMYLCASSSSGFGEKLFFGSGTQLSVL.

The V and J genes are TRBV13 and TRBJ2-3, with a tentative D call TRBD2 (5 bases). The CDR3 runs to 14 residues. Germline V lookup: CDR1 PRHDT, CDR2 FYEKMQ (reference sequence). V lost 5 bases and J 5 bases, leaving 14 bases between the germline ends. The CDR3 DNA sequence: TGTGCCAGCAGCGTACTAGATCGTGGAGATACGCAGTATTTT. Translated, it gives CASSVLDRGDTQYF. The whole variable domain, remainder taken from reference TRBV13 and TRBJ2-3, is AAGVIQSPRHLIKEKRETATLKCYPIPRHDTVYWYQQGPGQDPQFLISFYEKMQSDKGSIPDRFSAQQFSDYHSELNMSSLELGDSALYFCASSVLDRGDTQYFGPGTRLTVL.

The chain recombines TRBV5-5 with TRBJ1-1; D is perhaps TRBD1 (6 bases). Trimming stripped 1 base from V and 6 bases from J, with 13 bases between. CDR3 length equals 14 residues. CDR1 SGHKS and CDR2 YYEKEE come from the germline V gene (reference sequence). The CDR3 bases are TGTGCCAGCAGCTTGATGGGGGCGGTGCCTGAAGCTTTCTTT. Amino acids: CASSLMGAVPEAFF.

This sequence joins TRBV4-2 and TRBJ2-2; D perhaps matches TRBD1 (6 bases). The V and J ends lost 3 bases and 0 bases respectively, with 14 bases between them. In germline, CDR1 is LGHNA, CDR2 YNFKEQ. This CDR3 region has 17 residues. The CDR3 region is CASSQSVQGANTGELFF. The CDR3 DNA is TGTGCCAGCAGCCAGTCCGTACAGGGAGCGAACACCGGGGAGCTGTTTTTT.

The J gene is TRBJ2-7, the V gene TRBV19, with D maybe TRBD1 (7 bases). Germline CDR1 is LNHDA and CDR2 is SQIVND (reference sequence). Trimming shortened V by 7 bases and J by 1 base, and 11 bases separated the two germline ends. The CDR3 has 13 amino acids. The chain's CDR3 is CASTPGGSYEQYF. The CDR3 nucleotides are TGTGCCAGTACACCAGGGGGGTCCTACGAGCAGTACTTC.

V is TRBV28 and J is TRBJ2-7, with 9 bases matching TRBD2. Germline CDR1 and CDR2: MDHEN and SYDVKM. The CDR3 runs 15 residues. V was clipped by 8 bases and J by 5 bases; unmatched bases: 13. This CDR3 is CASSNPNPSGNEQYF. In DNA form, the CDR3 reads TGTGCCAGCTCCAACCCCAATCCTAGCGGGAACGAGCAGTACTTC.

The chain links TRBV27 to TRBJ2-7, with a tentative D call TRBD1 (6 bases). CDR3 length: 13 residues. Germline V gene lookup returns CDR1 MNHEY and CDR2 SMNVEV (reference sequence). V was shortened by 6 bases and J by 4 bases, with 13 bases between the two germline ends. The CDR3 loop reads CASSYGDKYEQYF. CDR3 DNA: TGTGCCAGCAGCTACGGGGACAAGTACGAGCAGTACTTC.